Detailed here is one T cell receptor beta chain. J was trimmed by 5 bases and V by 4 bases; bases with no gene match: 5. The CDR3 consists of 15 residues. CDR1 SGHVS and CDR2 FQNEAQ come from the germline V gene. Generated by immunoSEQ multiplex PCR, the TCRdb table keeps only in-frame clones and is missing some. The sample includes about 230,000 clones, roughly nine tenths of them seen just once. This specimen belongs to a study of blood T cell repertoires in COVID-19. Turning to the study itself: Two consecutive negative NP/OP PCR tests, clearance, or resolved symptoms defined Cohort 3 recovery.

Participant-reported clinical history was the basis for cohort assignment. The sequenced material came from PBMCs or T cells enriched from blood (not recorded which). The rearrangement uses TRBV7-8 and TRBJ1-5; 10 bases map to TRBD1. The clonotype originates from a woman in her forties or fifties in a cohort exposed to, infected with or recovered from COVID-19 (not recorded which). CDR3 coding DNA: TGTGCCAGCAGCTCCGGGACAGGGGCATATCAGCCCCAGCATTTT. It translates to CASSSGTGAYQPQHF. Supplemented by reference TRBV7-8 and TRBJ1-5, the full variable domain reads GAGVSQSPRYKVAKRGQDVALRCDPISGHVSLFWYQQALGQGPEFLTYFQNEAQLDKSGLPSDRFFAERPEGSVSTLKIQRTQQEDSAVYLCASSSGTGAYQPQHFGDGTRLSIL.